The present T cell receptor (beta chain) was sequenced within a study of T cell repertoires in cytomegalovirus infection. Across the study: Used in the study were CMV epitopes, some recently identified and HLA-C-restricted, others well-studied and HLA-B-restricted. Both a matching HLA type and CMV infection were indicated by public TCR beta signatures. Findings of the study overall: Clonotype analysis showed dominance of the ex vivo response by HLA-C-restricted CMV-specific TCR beta clonotypes. Carriers of CMV plus the relevant HLA were identified by cumulative public TCR beta family frequency.

This CDR3 has 13 amino acids. Germline CDR1 LNHDA, CDR2 SQIVND (reference sequence). After removal of 4 bases from V and 6 bases from J, the junction contained 3 bases not matched to a gene. From the reads, TCRdb called clonotypes with MiXCR, one entry per CDR3 protein. The repertoire holds about 830,000 distinct CDR3 sequences, less than 35% seen once, with 9.5% to 15% in the top ten. About this clonotype: Its antigen is undetermined.

The chain links TRBV19 to TRBJ1-5; 7 bases are shared with TRBD1. Sequencing was performed on cultured CD8+ T cells from PBMCs, taken from culture after CMV antigen stimulation. The clonotype was recovered from a human donor in good health (CMV status not recorded). Some clones in this sample may be carry-over from other donors' samples. The CDR3 nucleotides read TGTGCCAGTAGTAAAGGGGGCCGTCAGCCCCAGCATTTT. The encoded protein is CASSKGGRQPQHF.